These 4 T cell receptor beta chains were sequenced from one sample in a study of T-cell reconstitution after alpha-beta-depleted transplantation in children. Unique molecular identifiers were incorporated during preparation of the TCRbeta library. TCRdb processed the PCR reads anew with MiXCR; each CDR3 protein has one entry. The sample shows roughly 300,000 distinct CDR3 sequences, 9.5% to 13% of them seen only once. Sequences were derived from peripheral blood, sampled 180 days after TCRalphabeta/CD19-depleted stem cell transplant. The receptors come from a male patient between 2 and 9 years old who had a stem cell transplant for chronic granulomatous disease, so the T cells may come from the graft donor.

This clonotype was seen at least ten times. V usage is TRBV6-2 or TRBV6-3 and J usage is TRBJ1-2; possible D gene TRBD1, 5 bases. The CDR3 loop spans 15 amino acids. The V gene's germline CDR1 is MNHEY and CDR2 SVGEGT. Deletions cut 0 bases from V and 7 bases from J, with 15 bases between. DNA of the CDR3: TGTGCCAGCAGTTACTCGAGTTGGGACGGCCCTGGCTACACCTTC. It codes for CASSYSSWDGPGYTF.

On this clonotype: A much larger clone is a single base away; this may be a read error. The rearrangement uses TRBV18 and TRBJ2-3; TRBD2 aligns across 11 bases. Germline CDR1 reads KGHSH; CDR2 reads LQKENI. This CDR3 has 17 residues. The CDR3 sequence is CASLPVRLAGSTDTQYF. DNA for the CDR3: TGTGCCAGCTTACCAGTTAGACTAGCGGGGAGCACAGATACGCAGTATTTT.

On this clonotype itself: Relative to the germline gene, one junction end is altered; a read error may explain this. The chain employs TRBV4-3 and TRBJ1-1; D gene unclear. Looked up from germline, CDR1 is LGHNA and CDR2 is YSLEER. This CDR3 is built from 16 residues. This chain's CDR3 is CTSSQERARQNTEAFF. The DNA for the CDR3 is TGCACCAGCAGCCAAGAAAGAGCAAGGCAGAACACTGAAGCTTTCTTT.

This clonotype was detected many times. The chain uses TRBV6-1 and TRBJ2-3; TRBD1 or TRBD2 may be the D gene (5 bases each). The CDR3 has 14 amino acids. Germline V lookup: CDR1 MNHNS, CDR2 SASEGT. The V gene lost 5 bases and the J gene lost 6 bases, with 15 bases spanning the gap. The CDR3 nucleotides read TGTGCCAGCAGTCCAGGGACGGCGAGCGATACGCAGTATTTT. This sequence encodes CASSPGTASDTQYF.